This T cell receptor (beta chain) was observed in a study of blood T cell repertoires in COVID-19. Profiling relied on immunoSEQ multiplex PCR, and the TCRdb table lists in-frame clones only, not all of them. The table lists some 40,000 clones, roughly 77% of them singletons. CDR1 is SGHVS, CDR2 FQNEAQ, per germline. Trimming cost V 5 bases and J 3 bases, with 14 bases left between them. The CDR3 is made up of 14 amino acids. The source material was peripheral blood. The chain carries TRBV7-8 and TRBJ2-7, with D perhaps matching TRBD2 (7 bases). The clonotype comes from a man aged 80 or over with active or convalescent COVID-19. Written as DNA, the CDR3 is TGTGCCAGCAGCCCCCAGGGAGGGGGCTACGAGCAGTACTTC. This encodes CASSPQGGGYEQYF.